One and the same sample provided the 4 T cell receptor beta chains below, sequenced in a study of patients and donors after allogeneic stem cell transplantation. MiXCR, run by TCRdb on the RT-PCR reads, gives a single entry per CDR3 protein. Of approximately 160,000 distinct CDR3 sequences listed, approximately 22% are singletons. Material for sequencing was blood, either unsorted or a sorted T cell fraction (not recorded which). These TCRs come from a human donor who was either an allogeneic HSCT recipient or a stem cell or donor lymphocyte infusion donor (not recorded which). It is not recorded whose cells these are; they may come from a transplant donor.

This clonotype was observed many times. This chain joins TRBV5-1 and TRBJ1-1, with 11 positions matching TRBD1. The CDR3 runs to 14 residues. After removal of 0 bases from V and 7 bases from J, the junction contained 2 bases not matched to a gene. The germline CDR1 and CDR2 sequences are SGHRS and YFSETQ. CDR3 protein: CASSLEGTGGEAFF. CDR3 nucleotide sequence: TGCGCCAGCAGCTTGGAAGGGACAGGGGGTGAAGCTTTCTTT.

This chain joins TRBV13 and TRBJ2-1; 8 bases are a match to TRBD1. Germline V gene data show CDR1 as PRHDT and CDR2 as FYEKMQ (reference sequence). This CDR3 is 16 amino acids long. J was trimmed by 2 bases and V by 5 bases; bases with no gene match: 8. CDR3 nucleotides: TGTGCCAGCAGCGAGCCCGGGACAGGCACCTACAATGAGCAGTTCTTC. It yields the protein CASSEPGTGTYNEQFF.

There are a few counts of this clonotype. J is TRBJ2-1 and V is TRBV7-2; 7 bases are a match to TRBD2. CDR3 length: 14 residues. Unmatched junction bases numbered 5, after V lost 4 bases and J lost 5 bases. Germline values: CDR1 SGHTA, CDR2 FQGNSA. The CDR3 DNA reads as TGTGCCAGCAGCTCTACTAGCGATGACAATGAGCAGTTCTTC. It yields the protein CASSSTSDDNEQFF.

There are a few counts of this clonotype. The V call is TRBV5-5, the J call TRBJ2-7, with D tentatively TRBD1 or TRBD2 (5 bases each). V was clipped by 0 bases and J by 6 bases, with 13 bases between them. Germline V lookup: CDR1 SGHKS, CDR2 YYEKEE (reference sequence). The CDR3 spans 14 residues. The CDR3 loop reads CASSLEGRLGEQYF. Written as DNA, the CDR3 is TGTGCCAGCAGCTTGGAGGGACGACTGGGCGAGCAGTACTTC.